This passage covers 14 T cell receptor beta chains from one sample sequenced in a study of cytomegalovirus exposure and HLA in healthy donors. The PCR made use of 60 Vbeta and 13 Jbeta primers. TCRdb keeps only in-frame clones here, not all; method: immunoSEQ multiplex PCR. The sample has some 150,000 clones; roughly 84% are singletons. Sequencing input: PBMCs. Every receptor here comes from a young woman in good health and CMV-seronegative.

This sequence joins TRBV4-3 and TRBJ2-1; maybe TRBD2 (5 bases). CDR3 length equals 13 residues. V dropped 1 base and J dropped 9 bases, with 10 bases sitting between them. Germline CDR1 reads LGHNA; CDR2 reads YSLEER. CDR3 in amino acids: CASSQVLAIEQFF. The DNA for the CDR3 is TGCGCCAGCAGCCAAGTTTTAGCGATTGAGCAGTTCTTC.

The rearrangement joins TRBV7-2 to TRBJ2-1; a possible D gene is TRBD1 (6 bases). Trimming cost V 5 bases and J 2 bases, with 16 bases left between them. This CDR3 has 16 residues. The germline gives CDR1 SGHTA, CDR2 FQGNSA. CDR3 sequence reads: CASSLLQGRPYNEQFF. The CDR3 nucleotides read TGTGCCAGCAGCCTGTTACAGGGTAGGCCCTACAATGAGCAGTTCTTC.

The chain couples TRBV5-1 to TRBJ2-3; 10 positions agree with TRBD2. The CDR3 is made up of 16 amino acids. V was clipped by 0 bases and J by 1 base; unmatched bases: 2. Germline V gene sequence: CDR1 SGHRS, CDR2 YFSETQ. CDR3 bases: TGCGCCAGCAGCTTGGACGGGACTAGCGGCACAGATACGCAGTATTTT. It specifies CASSLDGTSGTDTQYF.

The rearrangement uses TRBV28 and TRBJ1-4; the D gene is possibly TRBD1 (6 bases). CDR3 size: 15 residues. V was shortened by 5 bases and J by 5 bases, with 15 bases between the two germline ends. Germline values: CDR1 MDHEN, CDR2 SYDVKM. The CDR3 region has the DNA TGTGCCAGCAGTGAAACAGGGCGACCGAATGAAAAACTGTTTTTT. It specifies CASSETGRPNEKLFF.

V gene TRBV4-2 combines with J gene TRBJ2-1, with 7 bases matching TRBD2. Germline V gives CDR1 LGHNA, CDR2 YNFKEQ. This CDR3 comprises 15 residues. The ends lost 0 bases at V and 2 bases at J; junction bases unmatched: 1. The CDR3 DNA reads as TGTGCCAGCAGCCAAGAGAGCGGGACCTACAATGAGCAGTTCTTC. This translates into CASSQESGTYNEQFF.

The chain uses TRBV9 and TRBJ1-4; a possible D gene is TRBD1 (5 bases). Germline V lookup: CDR1 SGDLS, CDR2 YYNGEE. The CDR3 runs 16 residues. V lost 0 bases and J 1 base, leaving 10 bases between the germline ends. CDR3 sequence: CASSVAIGGTNEKLFF. In DNA, the CDR3 is TGTGCCAGCAGCGTAGCGATCGGGGGAACTAATGAAAAACTGTTTTTT.

The chain combines TRBV27 with TRBJ2-3, with D possibly TRBD2 on 5 matching bases. Germline assignment: CDR1 MNHEY and CDR2 SMNVEV (reference sequence). V lost 3 bases and J lost 5, with 15 bases in between. This CDR3 comprises 15 residues. The CDR3 DNA follows: TGTGCCAGCAGTTTTGGTGGGAGAGGTGGAGATACGCAGTATTTT. Translating it yields CASSFGGRGGDTQYF.

This clone came up a few times. The chain links TRBV5-4 to TRBJ1-2; D perhaps matches TRBD1 (5 bases). V was trimmed by 4 bases and J by 4 bases, leaving 14 bases between them. The germline V gene has CDR1 SGHNT and CDR2 YYREEE (reference sequence). The CDR3 has 14 residues. The CDR3, as DNA: TGTGCCAGCAGCAACACCGGGACTCCCTATGGCTACACCTTC. Amino acid sequence: CASSNTGTPYGYTF.

V usage is TRBV19 and J usage is TRBJ2-7, with 7 bases fitting TRBD2. The J segment lost 5 bases and the V segment lost 6 bases, leaving 13 bases of the junction unmatched. This CDR3 is built from 15 residues. Germline values: CDR1 LNHDA, CDR2 SQIVND (reference sequence). The CDR3 loop is CASSRKREGPDEQYF. The CDR3 DNA reads TGTGCCAGTAGCCGCAAGCGGGAAGGGCCCGACGAGCAGTACTTC.

About this clone: The sample carries other DNA sequences with the same CDR3. The chain carries TRBV30 and TRBJ1-5; D remains unclear. V was pared by 0 bases and J by 3 bases, with 3 bases between. Germline loops: CDR1 GTSNPN, CDR2 SVGIG (reference sequence). The CDR3 length is 12 residues. The chain's CDR3 is CAWSVNNQPQHF. DNA for the CDR3: TGTGCCTGGAGTGTTAACAATCAGCCCCAGCATTTT.

In regard to this clone: Relative to the germline gene, one junction end is altered; a read error may explain this. V gene TRBV29-1 combines with J gene TRBJ2-2, with 7 bases identical to TRBD2. Germline-derived CDR1 and CDR2 are SQVTM and ANQGSEA. The CDR3 runs 14 residues. This CDR3 is CSVGGEGIAGELLF. CDR3 sequence (DNA): TGCAGCGTGGGGGGGGAGGGTATTGCCGGGGAGCTGCTTTTT.

This chain links TRBV7-2 with TRBJ1-6, with unresolved D. The V end lost 3 bases, the J end lost 7 bases, and 16 bases lay between the germline ends. The CDR3 has 16 amino acids. Germline V gives CDR1 SGHTA, CDR2 FQGNSA. CDR3 sequence: CASSFSATLANSPLHF. The DNA of the CDR3 is TGTGCCAGCAGCTTTTCGGCGACTCTGGCAAATTCACCCCTCCACTTT.

The rearrangement joins TRBV30 to TRBJ2-6; no firm D call. Germline V CDR1 and CDR2: GTSNPN, SVGIG (reference sequence). This CDR3 is built from 13 residues. Trimming removed 7 bases from V and 2 bases from J, with 9 bases in between. For the CDR3, the DNA is TGTGCCTCAGCGATCGCTGGGGCCAACGTCCTGACTTTC. It specifies CASAIAGANVLTF.

V gene TRBV7-6 combines with J gene TRBJ2-1; a weak D match, TRBD1 (5 bases). V lost 4 bases and J 16 bases, leaving 17 bases between the germline ends. Looked up from germline, CDR1 is SGHVS and CDR2 is FNYEAQ. This CDR3 contains 12 residues. This CDR3 reads CASSSQRQGKFF. DNA of the CDR3: TGTGCCAGCAGCTCTCAGAGGCAGGGTAAATTCTTC.